The clone carrying this TCR beta chain was counted ten times or more. Its antigen is undetermined. Per germline, CDR1 DFQATT and CDR2 SNEGSKA (reference sequence). V trimming: 7 bases; J trimming: 4 bases; junction bases outside the gene matches: 12. The CDR3 sequence is 15 residues long. This sample was included in a study of blood T cells in healthy people across ages. Study outcomes and limitations: CMV status of donors was not determined, possibly confounding expanded clonotype changes. Among long-lived donors, naive CD4+ cells were more numerous and diversity higher than in aged donors.

With a J-beta primer mix and a sample-barcoded 5' primer, a second PCR ran 7 to 11 cycles. Each CDR3 protein is one row after TCRdb ran MiXCR on the 5' RACE reads. Among approximately 800,000 distinct CDR3 sequences listed, approximately 35% were seen once. Each donor's blood draw was roughly 10 milliliters of peripheral blood. This chain links TRBV20-1 with TRBJ2-3, with TRBD2 matching over 9 bases. Sequencing was done on a sample of blood. This TCR came from a man younger than 30 in good health. The CDR3 loop is CSVENPSGVSDTQYF. CDR3 DNA sequence: TGCAGTGTTGAGAACCCTAGCGGGGTTTCAGATACGCAGTATTTT.